Sequencing of this TCR beta chain was carried out in a study of cytomegalovirus exposure and HLA in healthy donors (dated by TCRdb to about 2017). Turning to the overall study: An earlier analysis of roughly 500 of the donors reported roughly 300 Gb of sequence data and 117 million unique TCR beta sequences from around 200 million T cells. An early release that covered several hundred HLA-typed donors contained around 300 gigabases of sequencing data and some 87 million unique TCR sequences. Among the approximately 430 genotyped donors, 75% to 90% belonged to the genetic ancestry cluster associated with self-reported Caucasian donors. The study aimed to test whether signatures of past pathogen exposure could be identified by cataloging public T cell receptors. Using immunosequencing, the study profiled T cell repertoires from 500 to 800 subjects and related those repertoires to cytomegalovirus serostatus. A separate validation cohort of roughly 130 different subjects was used in addition to the 666-subject first cohort. The study combined high-throughput TCR immunosequencing, statistical association of individual TCRs with disease status, and machine learning to predict cytomegalovirus infection status. To study patterns of TCR occurrence, a later analysis re-analyzed previously published TCR beta repertoires from several hundred donors and added high-resolution HLA genotyping. Rather than drawing on any new phenotypic data, the later analysis identified candidate immune exposures from TCR beta sequences and the way those sequences occurred across donors. An earlier analysis of more than 450 of the donors used high-throughput TCR beta sequencing to judge whether each TCR beta V gene segment behaved as functional or pseudogenic. Alongside the repertoire data, information on donor age, sex, ethnicity and CMV serostatus was compiled. In a later genetic analysis, genome-wide SNP genotypes for about three fifths of the roughly 670 donors were used, and that subset was treated as a discovery cohort. All discovery cohort repertoires had been generated on a single sequencing platform. HLA typing included class I and class II loci at four-digit resolution. Typing coverage varied by locus: roughly 629-640 donors for A, B, C, DRB1 and DQB1; roughly 510 for DQA1; about 570 for DPA1; approximately 470 for DPB1. Roughly 5 DR-DQ haplotypes were handled as single units for association and clustering, since linkage in the cohort was strong. Among 300 to 500 genotyped donors of the cohort, an average of around 220,000 unique TCR beta nucleotide sequences was sequenced per donor, of which about 19% were non-productive. What the study reported, not specific to this receptor: A further reported finding was that TCR beta sequences accurately predicted the HLA-A and HLA-B alleles for most subjects in the first cohort. A total of 150 to 200 TCR beta chains were listed by the study as associated with cytomegalovirus. Correlated functional status among segregating V segments might be attributable to linkage disequilibrium, but an unknown experimental factor could not be ruled out. In a later analysis, around 17,000 TCR beta sequences were associated with specific HLA alleles at a false discovery rate of 0.05. In vitro tests confirmed that a few of the cytomegalovirus-associated TCR beta chains recognize cytomegalovirus antigens. According to a later analysis, most CMV-associated TCR beta chains appeared to be HLA-restricted, and the HLA associations seemed to be driven largely by CMV exposure. When HLA alleles, especially DR and DQ, strongly co-occurred, TCR associations were difficult to assign to individual alleles. In this cohort, only TCR beta chains were sequenced, and detectable features were limited by the absence of alpha or paired-chain data. The 87-base-pair reads could not distinguish some IMGT-functional V segments, including TRBV6-2 and TRBV6-3, so those segments were excluded. A later analysis found that TCR association rates varied across HLA loci, with DRB1 alleles showing the most associated TCRs and HLA-C alleles the fewest. In a later genetic analysis, a missense DCLRE1C variant was associated with V-gene and J-gene trimming of TCR beta chains, and the association was replicated in an independent cohort. The earlier analysis of approximately 540 of the donors excluded approximately 15 rarely observed V segments, including chromosome 9 orphons, because counts were too low. A group of highly shared sequence variants was considered likely to be a technical artifact of the sequencing pipeline. Across donors, most TCR sequences were observed very rarely, whereas some public TCRs were present in many individuals. For the cohort, immune exposure information was limited to CMV serostatus. The classifier was reported to diagnose cytomegalovirus status with high specificity and sensitivity in both the original and validation cohorts. In a later analysis, several top co-occurrence clusters were reported to appear linked to parvovirus B19, influenza, CMV and Epstein-Barr virus. Because some donors lacked HLA typing at each locus, the association tests relied only on the typed subset. Compared with equally common non-associated chains, HLA-associated TCR beta chains in a later analysis were more clonally expanded and had lower generation probabilities. An earlier analysis of some 590 of the donors showed that most TCR beta V segments appeared in productive rearrangements either about 87% or about 30% of the time, which broadly matched IMGT annotations. The presence/absence analyses assumed that sequencing depth was roughly uniform across donors, and that assumption may not be true. According to the authors, the approach could potentially be generalized to other disease states and immunological phenotypes. A later genetic analysis reported fewer N-insertions in productive TCRs among donors in an Asian-associated ancestry cluster than the 666-donor mean.

The library relied on the immunoSEQ multiplex PCR assay. For the multiplex PCR, a mixture combining 60 forward primers for TCR Vbeta segments and 13 reverse primers for TCR Jbeta segments was used. The CDR3 region of rearranged TCR beta genes was amplified from genomic DNA by a multiplex PCR assay. On the Illumina HiSeq System, the amplified TCR beta libraries were sequenced as 87-base-pair reads. Regarding the original processing steps: A later analysis tallied tens of millions of unique TCR beta chains across the 700 or so repertoires, and 10 million to 11 million of those chains were shared by two or more donors. Raw reads were error-corrected and collapsed into unique sequences with a nearest-neighbor algorithm that merged closely related sequences to remove PCR and sequencing errors. To assign V, D and J gene segments, CDR3 sequences were aligned to IMGT reference sequences. For a sequence to be retained, at least a six-nucleotide match to both a V gene segment and a J gene segment was required. Rearrangements were classified as productive when the CDR3 lacked stop codons and remained in frame with V and J, and all other rearrangements were classified as non-productive. CDR3 was defined according to IMGT convention as the region running from the second conserved V-encoded cysteine to the conserved J-encoded phenylalanine. The earlier analysis of about 640 of the donors excluded any sequence lacking an unambiguous match to a single V gene segment. An earlier analysis of 587 of the donors classified V segments as functional when productive rearrangements were above 56.7% and as segregating when the standard deviation between donors was above 5%. To diagnose cytomegalovirus status from the catalog of TCR beta chain sequences, a statistical classification framework was built. V and J gene assignment, in a later analysis, came from comparing TCR nucleotide sequences with IMGT/GENE-DB human TR gene sequences. Using the TCRdist pipeline, a later analysis assigned CDR3 sequences along with most-parsimonious VDJ recombination scenarios. In a later analysis, every TCR beta chain was defined by the combination of its CDR3 amino acid sequence and its V-gene family, and reads without a unique V-gene family were dropped. A later analysis removed over 500 highly shared, low-generation-probability nucleotide sequences to deal with suspected cross-contamination and a sequencing artifact. For each public chain, a later analysis derived a clonal expansion index from normalized ranks of inferred template counts within each repertoire. Generation probabilities in a later analysis came from a VDJ recombination model fitted to out-of-frame rearrangements, and those results were checked against IGoR. In a later analysis, hypergeometric tests were used to score TCR-TCR, TCR-HLA and TCR-CMV co-occurrence, with a repertoire-size bias correction applied to TCR pairs. False discovery rates were estimated in a later analysis by permuting HLA or CMV assignments 20 times. In a later analysis, co-occurring TCRs were grouped with DBSCAN, and TCRdist sequence similarity was added when clustering was performed within HLA-allele-positive subsets. Repertoires with fewer than 30,000 or more than 120,000 public chains were left out of co-occurrence clustering, as were about 5 repertoires with anomalous nucleotide sharing. The source is immuneACCESS, and TCRdb retained only in-frame sequences with V and J called. Part of the clones is not carried over; for the studies checked, unresolved V genes explain less than half of this, and the remainder is unexplained. The DNA gave D and trimming, while V, J and clone size come from that table. The table for this sample lists about 170,000 clones; 60% to 75% of them were counted only once. The ten largest clones add up to 2.5% to 3.5% of the sample.

V is clipped by 0 bases and J by 7 bases, and the sequence between their germline boundaries is 16 bases long. The CDR1 and CDR2 encoded by the germline V gene (reference sequence) are GTSNPN and SVGIG. There are 15 amino acids in the CDR3, from cysteine to phenylalanine inclusive. Just CDR3 DNA is preserved here, 45 bases in frame from base 1. Comment on this clone: Its antigen remains unidentified. Base quality data are lacking; no much larger clone is found one base away.

The cohort comprised fewer than 700 healthy bone marrow donors. All cohort members were sampled while nominally healthy, although unrecorded immune exposures were likely present. The donor was CMV seropositive and belonged to the group of some 290 seropositive cohort members. Every donor gave a peripheral blood sample, and the peripheral blood mononuclear cells from that sample were used for TCR beta sequencing. Genomic DNA extraction from the blood cell samples was performed with the Qiagen DNeasy Blood Extraction Kit. The TCR originated in a woman aged 45-59 years in good health and CMV-seropositive. This receptor chain uses TRBV30 and TRBJ1-5; the D gene identity is not certain. Sequencing was done on a sample of PBMCs. The CDR3 has the sequence CAWSVSSGVGQPQHF. The bases read TGTGCCTGGAGTGTCTCAAGCGGGGTTGGGCAGCCCCAGCATTTT.